These 22 T cell receptor beta chains came from one sample sequenced in a study of tumor-infiltrating lymphocytes in primary liver carcinoma. From unsorted bulk tissue weighing roughly 17-31 mg, DNA and RNA were co-extracted. TCR beta cDNA was prepared out of around 460 ng total RNA by means of a constant-region primer. ARM-PCR, slightly modified, supplied the TCR beta libraries through three nested multiplex PCR rounds. PCR rounds one and two used TRBV1-TRBV30 forward primers with a C-beta reverse primer for approximately 10 cycles each. TCRdb fed the multiplex PCR reads into MiXCR, producing one record per CDR3 protein. The sample gives 75,000 to 90,000 distinct CDR3 sequences, 60% to 75% of which show up once; approximately 19% is in the top ten. Sequenced input: liver tumor tissue from sampling region 1. Stated subset: tumor region T1, superior pole. The receptors come from a man between 35 and 55 years old with primary liver carcinoma and hepatitis B virus infection.

Relative to its sample, this clonotype is medium-sized. The V and J genes are TRBV7-8 and TRBJ2-3, with D unresolved. The germline V and J ends were trimmed by 3 bases and 0 bases, with 13 bases remaining between them. This CDR3 spans 16 amino acids. Germline V gene sequence: CDR1 SGHVS, CDR2 FQNEAQ. The CDR3 region has the DNA TGTGCCAGCAGCTTGGGGTTGTCGTTGAGCACAGATACGCAGTATTTT. It codes for CASSLGLSLSTDTQYF.

For this clonotype: This may stem from a read error, because a much larger clone lies one nucleotide away. In this CDR3 the conserved last residue, phenylalanine or tryptophan, is missing, so a read error is likely. This rearrangement joins TRBV19 to TRBJ2-1; no reliable D call. Trimming shortened V by 9 bases and J by 4 bases, and 13 bases separated the two germline ends. The CDR3 consists of 13 residues. Germline V gene sequence: CDR1 LNHDA, CDR2 SQIVND (reference sequence). CDR3 sequence (DNA): TGTGCCAGCACCGTTAACGGTTACAATGAGCAGTTCTTA. This encodes CASTVNGYNEQFL.

The rearrangement uses TRBV28 and TRBJ2-7; D might be TRBD2 (6 bases). This CDR3 contains 15 residues. V lost 10 bases to trimming and J lost 9 bases, with 28 bases between them. From germline, CDR1 is MDHEN and CDR2 SYDVKM. The CDR3 nucleotides read TGTGCCAACAACCGTATAGGAGGGGTTGAATCAGGGCAGTACTTC. The encoded protein is CANNRIGGVESGQYF.

This chain connects TRBV7-8 to TRBJ2-7; possible D gene TRBD2, 5 bases. Trimming left V 6 bases short and J 0 bases short, with 12 bases between. The length of the CDR3 is 14 residues. Germline V gene lookup returns CDR1 SGHVS and CDR2 FQNEAQ. The CDR3 DNA reads as TGTGCCAGCAGACGGGAAACTCCCTCCTACGAGCAGTACTTC. This sequence encodes CASRRETPSYEQYF.

For this clonotype: The junction differs from germline at one of its ends, possibly a read error. The chain links TRBV4-1 to TRBJ2-2; tentative D call: TRBD1 (6 bases). Germline V gives CDR1 MGHRA, CDR2 YSYEKL. This CDR3 is built from 16 residues. Here the CDR3 reads CAGSQVAAGATGELFF. The CDR3 DNA reads as TGCGCCGGCAGCCAAGTCGCGGCAGGGGCCACCGGGGAGCTGTTTTTT.

This clonotype was seen only once. The CDR3 does not close with the conserved phenylalanine or tryptophan, likely indicating a read error. The chain couples TRBV29-1 to TRBJ2-7; D call uncertain. CDR3 length equals 14 residues. Germline V lookup: CDR1 SQVTM, CDR2 ANQGSEA. The CDR3 spells CNVYHETSAYEQYL. In DNA form, the CDR3 reads TGCAACGTTTATCACGAAACCAGCGCCTACGAGCAGTACTTG.

Notes on this clonotype: A junction boundary mismatches the germline segment, possibly from a read error. The chain is built from TRBV7-8 and TRBJ2-3; 10 nucleotides align to TRBD2. The germline V gene has CDR1 SGHVS and CDR2 FQNEAQ. CDR3 length equals 17 residues. The CDR3 here is CASTLAQAGGPRDTQYF. In DNA, the CDR3 is TGTGCCAGCACCTTAGCCCAAGCGGGAGGGCCACGTGATACGCAGTACTTT.

The chain links TRBV6-5 to TRBJ2-3; D is uncertain. CDR1 MNHEY and CDR2 SVGAGI come from the germline V gene. Trimming removed 4 bases from V and 6 bases from J, with 11 bases in between. The CDR3 has 13 residues. CDR3 in DNA: TGTGCCAGCAGTTTAGACAACACCGATACGCAGTATTTT. Its protein product is CASSLDNTDTQYF.

V is TRBV11-2 and J is TRBJ2-1, with 9 bases fitting TRBD2. Looked up from germline, CDR1 is SGHAT and CDR2 is FQNNGV. Losses at the gene ends were 5 bases for V and 5 bases for J; bases not matched to a gene: 13. The CDR3 has 17 amino acids. Here the CDR3 DNA reads TGTGCCAGCAGCACCCTCGGGATTAGCGGGGGTGACAATGAGCAGTTCTTC. Translation gives CASSTLGISGGDNEQFF.

As for this clonotype: One end of the junction varies from germline; a read error may be responsible. The chain couples TRBV12-3 or TRBV12-4 to TRBJ1-2, with D maybe TRBD1 (5 bases). The CDR3 length is 15 residues. In nucleotides, the CDR3 is TGTGCCAGCAATCTCCGGTACAGGCCTAACTGTGGCTACACCTTC. Its protein product is CASNLRYRPNCGYTF.

In regard to this clonotype: The final CDR3 position lacks the conserved phenylalanine or tryptophan, pointing to a likely read error. The chain is built from TRBV6-5 and TRBJ1-1; tentatively, D is TRBD1 (6 bases). Germline assignment: CDR1 MNHEY and CDR2 SVGAGI. This CDR3 region has 13 residues. The CDR3 coding sequence is TGTGCCAGAAGTTCTTCAGGGGACACTGAAGCTTTCATT. It encodes CARSSSGDTEAFI.

In this sample, this clonotype turned up once. The chain recombines TRBV11-2 with TRBJ2-7; D perhaps matches TRBD2 (7 bases). CDR1 and CDR2 (germline): SGHAT, FQNNGV. V was cut by 2 bases and J by 8 bases, with 28 bases left in between. CDR3 size: 18 residues. The CDR3 nucleotides read TGTGCCAGCAGCTTATCAGTTGGACTAGGGGGAGGGGGGTACAAGCAGTACTTC. It is translated as CASSLSVGLGGGGYKQYF.

The count of this clonotype is one. V gene TRBV24-1 combines with J gene TRBJ1-5; D is possibly TRBD1 (6 bases). CDR1 is KGHDR and CDR2 is SFDVKD in the germline V gene. V was clipped by 5 bases and J by 6 bases, with 19 bases between them. There are 16 residues in the CDR3. Written as DNA, the CDR3 is TGTGCCACCAGTGCTTCCTCCCGGGGGGGCATTCAGCCCCAGCATTTT. This gives the protein CATSASSRGGIQPQHF.

This clonotype was detected ten times or more. Just one base apart from a much larger clone, this may be a read error. The chain links TRBV10-1 to TRBJ2-3; 7 bases are a match to TRBD1. V was pared by 6 bases and J by 4 bases, with 7 bases of the junction left unmatched. CDR1 is WNHNN, CDR2 SYGVQD, per germline (reference sequence). The CDR3 runs to 14 residues. Here the CDR3 DNA reads TGCGCCAGCAGCGAGGGAAGGGGGCCAGATACGCAGTATTTT. This gives the protein CASSEGRGPDTQYF.

V is TRBV20-1 and J is TRBJ1-3; D call uncertain. V shed 1 base and J shed 2 bases, with 15 bases lying between them. The CDR3 extends over 16 amino acids. Germline CDR1 and CDR2: DFQATT and SNEGSKA (reference sequence). The CDR3: CSARVHLTDAGNTIYF. CDR3 coding DNA: TGCAGTGCTAGAGTTCACCTTACTGATGCTGGAAACACCATATATTTT.

As regards this clonotype: A much larger clone differs from this one at a single base, so this may be a read error. CDR3 DNA: TGTGCCAGCAGTGCGCGAGAGACCCAGTACTTC. It codes for CASSARETQYF. The chain has TRBV2 and TRBJ2-5, with D unclear. Germline CDR1 SNHLY, CDR2 FYNNEI. The V and J ends lost 4 bases and 4 bases respectively, with 4 bases between them. The CDR3 is 11 amino acids.

This clonotype has only a few counts. The junction departs from the called germline gene at one end, perhaps through a read error. CDR3 nucleotides: TGTGCCAGAAGCTGGGTGCTAGCGGGTTCAGAGACCCAGTACTTC. Amino acid sequence: CARSWVLAGSETQYF. The rearrangement joins TRBV11-2 to TRBJ2-5; 8 nucleotides match TRBD2. Germline V gene lookup returns CDR1 SGHAT and CDR2 FQNNGV. The CDR3 totals 15 residues.

As concerns this clonotype: Possible read error: a much larger clone is one base away. The J gene is TRBJ2-1, the V gene TRBV28; 7 bases align to TRBD2. This CDR3 region has 14 residues. The junction had 10 bases not matched to a gene; V was cut back by 7 bases and J by 7 bases. Germline V CDR1 and CDR2: MDHEN, SYDVKM. CDR3 protein: CASTGGIERNEQFF. The CDR3 DNA reads TGTGCCAGCACCGGGGGGATAGAGAGGAATGAGCAGTTCTTC. The full variable domain, with the rest looked up from reference TRBV28 and TRBJ2-1, is DVKVTQSSRYLVKRTGEKVFLECVQDMDHENMFWYRQDPGLGLRLIYFSYDVKMKEKGDIPEGYSVSREKKERFSLILESASTNQTSMYLCASTGGIERNEQFFGPGTRLTVL.

This clonotype was detected a few times. A read error may account for a junction end that differs from germline. V is TRBV4-2 and J is TRBJ2-1, with a tentative D call TRBD1 (6 bases). The CDR3 spans 16 residues. Germline lookup yields CDR1 LGHNA and CDR2 YNFKEQ. CDR3 nucleotides: TGTGCCAGCACCATCGGGCTTGGGGGCCCCTGGGATGAGCAGCTCTTC. Its translation: CASTIGLGGPWDEQLF.

A word on this clonotype: One end of the junction varies from germline; a read error may be responsible. The chain is built from TRBV11-2 and TRBJ2-3; the D call may be TRBD1 or TRBD2 (6 bases each). CDR3 length equals 16 residues. Germline assignment: CDR1 SGHAT and CDR2 FQNNGV. The CDR3 DNA sequence: TGCGCCAGCAGCTCAGATGTGGGGGGCCTCATAGATACGCAGTATTTT. Amino acids: CASSSDVGGLIDTQYF.

This clonotype was detected once. Its ends do not fully match the called genes, so a read error is possible. This chain links TRBV13 with TRBJ1-1; D is undetermined. Germline loops: CDR1 PRHDT, CDR2 FYEKMQ (reference sequence). This CDR3 spans 13 amino acids. The CDR3: CASNLAQNTEAFF. The CDR3 coding sequence is TGTGCCAGCAACTTAGCGCAGAACACTGAAGCTTTCTTT.

This clonotype has at least ten counts. The rearrangement uses TRBV30 and TRBJ2-7; D is perhaps TRBD2 (6 bases). The ends were cut back, 3 bases at V and 5 bases at J, with 14 bases in the middle. Germline CDR1 reads GTSNPN; CDR2 reads SVGIG (reference sequence). This CDR3 spans 13 amino acids. As DNA, the CDR3 is TGTGCCTGGAGGAGGGACTCGGGGCACGAGCAGTACTTC. It codes for CAWRRDSGHEQYF.